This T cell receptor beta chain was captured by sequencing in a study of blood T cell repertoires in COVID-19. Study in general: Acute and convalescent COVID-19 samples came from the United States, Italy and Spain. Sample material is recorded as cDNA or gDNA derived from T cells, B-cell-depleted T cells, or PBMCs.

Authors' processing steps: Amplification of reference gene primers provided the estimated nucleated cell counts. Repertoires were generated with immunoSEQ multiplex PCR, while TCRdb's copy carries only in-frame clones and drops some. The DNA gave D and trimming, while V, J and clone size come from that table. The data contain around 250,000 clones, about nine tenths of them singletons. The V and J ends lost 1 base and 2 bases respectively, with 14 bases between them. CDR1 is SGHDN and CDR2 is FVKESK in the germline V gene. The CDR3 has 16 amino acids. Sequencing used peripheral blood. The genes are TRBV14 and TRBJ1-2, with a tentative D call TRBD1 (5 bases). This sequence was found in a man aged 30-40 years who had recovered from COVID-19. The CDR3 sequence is CASSQVRAGLNYGYTF. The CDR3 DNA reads TGTGCCAGCAGCCAAGTGCGCGCAGGGTTGAACTATGGCTACACCTTC.